These 20 T cell receptor beta chains originate from one sample sequenced in a study of radiotherapy plus CTLA-4 blockade in lung cancer. The method was immunoSEQ multiplex PCR; TCRdb's version includes in-frame clones alone and lacks a portion of them. The sample lists about 62,000 clones; about 72% were seen once. Material: peripheral blood, obtained from a patient treated with radiotherapy plus ipilimumab. Receptor source: a human donor with non-small cell lung cancer who had a complete response to radiotherapy plus ipilimumab.

The V and J genes are TRBV6-1 and TRBJ1-5, with TRBD1 identical over 10 bases. The CDR3 runs to 15 residues. Germline V lookup: CDR1 MNHNS, CDR2 SASEGT. V was pared by 7 bases and J by 6 bases, with 9 bases of the junction left unmatched. In nucleotides, the CDR3 is TGTGCCAGCACCCAAGGGACAGGGGCGGGTCAGCCCCAGCATTTT. Translating gives CASTQGTGAGQPQHF.

The chain combines TRBV6-5 with TRBJ2-1; D call uncertain. Trimming shortened V by 7 bases and J by 4 bases, and 5 bases separated the two germline ends. The CDR3 consists of 11 residues. In germline, CDR1 is MNHEY, CDR2 SVGAGI. CDR3 coding DNA: TGTGCCAGCACCAATTACAATGAGCAGTTCTTC. This translates into CASTNYNEQFF.

The rearrangement uses TRBV15 and TRBJ1-3; TRBD1 aligns across 9 bases. Germline V gives CDR1 LNHNV, CDR2 YYDKDF (reference sequence). This CDR3 has 19 residues. The ends lost 0 bases at V and 0 bases at J; junction bases unmatched: 9. CDR3 bases: TGTGCCACCAGCAGAGATCGTAGGACAGGGGCAAACTCTGGAAACACCATATATTTT. This encodes CATSRDRRTGANSGNTIYF.

This clone was seen a few times. The chain employs TRBV7-2 and TRBJ2-7, with a tentative D call TRBD1 (5 bases). The CDR3 extends over 15 amino acids. Trimming cost V 5 bases and J 0 bases, with 14 bases left between them. Germline V gene lookup returns CDR1 SGHTA and CDR2 FQGNSA. Here the CDR3 reads CASSVDGASSYEQYF. CDR3 sequence (DNA): TGTGCCAGCAGCGTAGATGGGGCCTCCTCCTACGAGCAGTACTTC.

This chain joins TRBV7-6 and TRBJ2-5, with 8 bases that match TRBD1. The tail of the sequence fits TRBJ2-7 better, so the J call may be wrong. Looked up from germline, CDR1 is SGHVS and CDR2 is FNYEAQ. The CDR3 sequence is 15 residues long. CDR3 coding DNA: TGTGCCAGCAGCTTAGCTTGGGGACAGGCCTACGAGCAGTACTTC. Its protein is CASSLAWGQAYEQYF.

This CDR3 reads CASSLTNFGQGGVGELFF. The DNA for the CDR3 is TGTGCCAGTAGCCTTACCAACTTCGGACAGGGGGGCGTCGGGGAGCTGTTTTTT. V is TRBV19 and J is TRBJ2-2, with TRBD1 identical over 10 bases. CDR1 and CDR2 (germline): LNHDA, SQIVND (reference sequence). The CDR3 loop spans 18 amino acids. Germline trimming cut 6 bases from V and 7 bases from J; bases unmatched to any gene: 17.

V gene TRBV6-5 combines with J gene TRBJ1-2, with D uncertain. V was shortened by 6 bases and J by 2 bases, with 13 bases between the two germline ends. CDR3 size: 14 residues. Germline V gene sequence: CDR1 MNHEY, CDR2 SVGAGI. The CDR3: CASRRGTTNYGYTF. Written as DNA, the CDR3 is TGTGCCAGCAGACGGGGTACTACCAACTATGGCTACACCTTC.

The V and J genes are TRBV10-3 and TRBJ2-7, with D possibly being TRBD1 (6 bases). The CDR3 sequence is 15 residues long. The V end lost 5 bases, the J end lost 2 bases, and 16 bases lay between the germline ends. Germline assignment: CDR1 ENHRY and CDR2 SYGVKD. The CDR3 DNA is TGTGCCATCAGTCCCGGACAGAAAGAAACCTACGAGCAGTACTTC. This gives the protein CAISPGQKETYEQYF.

The genes are TRBV5-6 and TRBJ2-7; D is unclear. This CDR3 region has 13 residues. The germline V and J ends were trimmed by 4 bases and 5 bases, with 13 bases remaining between them. From germline, CDR1 is SGHDT and CDR2 YYEEEE. The CDR3 region is CASSKRGWNEQYF. The CDR3 region has the DNA TGTGCCAGCAGCAAAAGAGGCTGGAACGAGCAGTACTTC. Together with reference TRBV5-6 and TRBJ2-7, the CDR3 gives the full variable domain: DAGVTQSPTHLIKTRGQQVTLRCSPKSGHDTVSWYQQALGQGPQFIFQYYEEEERQRGNFPDRFSGHQFPNYSSELNVNALLLGDSALYLCASSKRGWNEQYFGPGTRLTVT.

The chain couples TRBV6-4 to TRBJ1-2, with D possibly matching TRBD1 (5 bases). This CDR3 contains 16 residues. Trimming took off 4 bases at V and 8 bases at J, with 23 bases between the two ends. Germline V gives CDR1 MRHNA, CDR2 SNTAGT. CDR3 nucleotides: TGTGCCAGCAGTGGTTCCCCGGGTACAGGTGGTCACGGCTACACCTTC. It codes for CASSGSPGTGGHGYTF.

This chain connects TRBV25-1 to TRBJ1-2, with 7 nucleotides matching TRBD1. V trimming: 1 base; J trimming: 7 bases; junction bases outside the gene matches: 6. The CDR3 runs 14 residues. The V gene's germline CDR1 is MGHDK and CDR2 SYGVNS. Here the CDR3 reads CASSESSGGFGYTF. CDR3 in DNA: TGTGCCAGCAGTGAATCCTCAGGGGGTTTTGGCTACACCTTC.

V usage is TRBV30 and J usage is TRBJ1-3; D ambiguous. The germline V gene has CDR1 GTSNPN and CDR2 SVGIG (reference sequence). Trimming removed 3 bases from V and 0 bases from J, with 15 bases in between. The CDR3 is 16 residues long. DNA for the CDR3: TGTGCCTGGAGGCCGTACGGGAGGAGCTCTGGAAACACCATATATTTT. Translated, it gives CAWRPYGRSSGNTIYF.

This rearrangement joins TRBV6-5 to TRBJ2-7, with TRBD2 as a possible D gene (5 bases). Germline CDR1 is MNHEY and CDR2 is SVGAGI. The CDR3 length is 15 residues. V was cut by 4 bases and J by 6 bases, with 19 bases left in between. The chain's CDR3 is CASSFSGVVGSEQYF. The DNA of the CDR3 is TGTGCCAGCAGTTTCTCCGGGGTGGTGGGGTCCGAGCAGTACTTC.

The gene calls are TRBV6-5 and TRBJ2-2, with D uncertain. The V end was cut by 0 bases, the J end by 6 bases, with 8 bases between. Germline CDR1 MNHEY, CDR2 SVGAGI. The CDR3 is 14 residues long. The CDR3 DNA is TGTGCCAGCAGTTACTCGAGTCTTTCCGGGGAGCTGTTTTTT. It specifies CASSYSSLSGELFF.

The gene calls are TRBV10-3 and TRBJ2-2, with 10 bases lining up with TRBD2. The CDR3 consists of 16 residues. The V gene's germline CDR1 is ENHRY and CDR2 SYGVKD. V was clipped by 6 bases and J by 1 base; unmatched bases: 5. This chain's CDR3 is CAIRGASGRNTGELFF. The DNA of the CDR3 is TGTGCCATCAGGGGGGCTAGCGGGAGGAACACCGGGGAGCTGTTTTTT.

This clone has only a few counts. V is TRBV18 and J is TRBJ2-6; D may be TRBD1 (6 bases). Germline V gene data show CDR1 as KGHSH and CDR2 as LQKENI. This CDR3 contains 16 residues. With 5 bases removed from V and 2 bases from J, the gap between germline ends came to 13 bases. CDR3 nucleotides: TGTGCCAGCTCAGATCAACCAGGGGCTGGGGCCAACGTCCTGACTTTC. It yields the protein CASSDQPGAGANVLTF.

This clone appeared a few times. The rearrangement joins TRBV19 to TRBJ2-7; 8 bases are shared with TRBD2. Trimming cost V 3 bases and J 4 bases; bases outside gene matches: 8. The germline V gene has CDR1 LNHDA and CDR2 SQIVND (reference sequence). CDR3 size: 15 residues. The CDR3 reads CASSMRLAGPYEQYF. The DNA for the CDR3 is TGTGCCAGTAGTATGCGGCTAGCGGGCCCTTACGAGCAGTACTTC.

This clone has more than one count but fewer than ten. This chain connects TRBV5-1 to TRBJ2-7; 7 nucleotides match TRBD2. The CDR3 runs to 15 residues. CDR1 is SGHRS and CDR2 is YFSETQ in the germline V gene. The ends lost 7 bases at V and 3 bases at J; junction bases unmatched: 13. The CDR3 here is CASFTAPTGGYEQYF. The CDR3 region has the DNA TGCGCCAGCTTCACCGCCCCGACGGGAGGCTACGAGCAGTACTTC.

The chain employs TRBV25-1 and TRBJ1-1, with 10 bases fitting TRBD1. CDR3 size: 13 residues. Germline V gene sequence: CDR1 MGHDK, CDR2 SYGVNS. V was pared by 6 bases and J by 5 bases, with 3 bases of the junction left unmatched. The CDR3 is CASSRDRGTEAFF. The CDR3 DNA reads as TGTGCCAGCAGCAGGGACAGGGGAACTGAAGCTTTCTTT.

The chain employs TRBV5-4 and TRBJ2-2; D not certain. Germline CDR1 and CDR2: SGHNT and YYREEE (reference sequence). V gave up 0 bases and J gave up 1 base, with 7 bases separating them. The CDR3 totals 15 residues. CDR3 residues: CASSLGRRNTGELFF. DNA of the CDR3: TGTGCCAGCAGCTTGGGACGGAGGAACACCGGGGAGCTGTTTTTT. The full variable domain, with the rest looked up from reference TRBV5-4 and TRBJ2-2, is ETGVTQSPTHLIKTRGQQVTLRCSSQSGHNTVSWYQQALGQGPQFIFQYYREEENGRGNFPPRFSGLQFPNYSSELNVNALELDDSALYLCASSLGRRNTGELFFGEGSRLTVL.